The clone carrying this T cell receptor beta chain was counted a single time. Its cognate antigen is unknown. These data are taken from a study of early T cells in non-severe SARS-CoV-2 infection. General study findings and limits: Matching results from VDJdb favored anti-spike CD8 responses, leaving private and CD4 specificities undetected.

Molecules of cDNA were individually given unique molecular identifiers that were attached to them. Using its own MiXCR run on the 5' RACE reads, TCRdb lists one record per CDR3 protein. The sample lists fewer than 75,000 distinct CDR3 sequences, less than 20% occurring once. Germline V CDR1 and CDR2: MNHEY, SVGAGI. The CDR3 loop spans 16 amino acids. V trimming: 7 bases; J trimming: 4 bases; junction bases outside the gene matches: 11. The source is an adult who was a healthcare worker with PCR-confirmed SARS-CoV-2 infection or an uninfected control (not recorded which). J is TRBJ1-5 and V is TRBV6-5; the match to TRBD1 covers 9 bases. Sequencing was performed on whole blood, taken at baseline. The CDR3 spells CASKPAGTGRNQPQHF. CDR3 sequence (DNA): TGTGCCAGCAAACCCGCCGGGACAGGGCGTAATCAGCCCCAGCATTTT.